These T cell receptor beta chains were read from a single sample in a study of T cell responses to AZD1222 COVID-19 vaccine. Libraries were prepared by immunoSEQ multiplex PCR; TCRdb keeps only in-frame clonotypes and omits some of them. This sample has some 130,000 clones; roughly 89% occur once, and the top ten carry roughly 6.3%. The input for sequencing was peripheral blood, taken on day 0 of AZD1222 vaccination. The receptors originated from an adult in good health. Both conserved end residues are part of each CDR3. The D gene is left open where the match is weak. Clone size, where shown, is once, few, many, or a class for clones that have expanded.

abundance | d_gene | j_gene | v_gene | len | CDR3aa | CDR3nt
- | - | TRBJ1-6 | TRBV19 | 13 | CATQTGFASPLHF | TGTGCCACCCAGACAGGATTTGCTTCACCCCTCCACTTT
- | TRBD1 | TRBJ2-1 | TRBV4-2 | 16 | CASSQFRDRSYNEQFF | TGTGCCAGCAGCCAATTCCGGGACAGATCCTACAATGAGCAGTTCTTC
- | - | TRBJ1-1 | TRBV6-1 | 14 | CASSDRNVVAEAFF | TGTGCCAGCAGTGACCGGAATGTAGTCGCTGAAGCTTTCTTT
- | - | TRBJ1-5 | TRBV6-2/TRBV6-3 | 12 | CASSVSNQPQHF | TGTGCCAGCAGCGTTAGCAATCAGCCCCAGCATTTT
- | - | TRBJ1-1 | TRBV7-2 | 13 | CASSGTESTGAFF | TGTGCCAGCAGCGGAACGGAGTCGACGGGGGCTTTCTTT
once | - | TRBJ1-5 | TRBV7-2 | 12 | CASSLLPGNQHF | TGTGCCAGCAGCTTATTACCCGGGAACCAGCATTTT
- | TRBD2 | TRBJ2-3 | TRBV29-1 | 15 | CSVEGTSGGSDTQYF | TGCAGCGTTGAAGGCACTAGCGGGGGGTCAGATACGCAGTATTTT
- | - | TRBJ2-7 | TRBV30 | 14 | CAWSRDGGTYEQYF | TGTGCCTGGAGCAGGGACGGCGGCACCTACGAGCAGTACTTC
few | TRBD1 | TRBJ1-1 | TRBV4-3 | 18 | CASSRSGQGHTMNTEAFF | TGCGCCAGCAGCCGCTCGGGACAGGGACATACCATGAACACTGAAGCTTTCTTT
- | - | TRBJ1-4 | TRBV7-2 | 14 | CASSLLGSNEKLFF | TGTGCCAGCAGCCTACTGGGGTCTAATGAAAAACTGTTTTTT
- | - | TRBJ1-5 | TRBV27 | 13 | CASQRTRNQPQHF | TGTGCCAGTCAGCGGACACGCAATCAGCCCCAGCATTTT
- | TRBD1 | TRBJ1-2 | TRBV2 | 13 | CASSEFGGGGYTF | TGTGCCAGCAGTGAATTTGGAGGGGGCGGCTACACCTTC
once | - | TRBJ2-5 | TRBV4-2 | 16 | CASSQGVGDHQETQYF | TGTGCCAGCAGCCAAGGAGTGGGAGACCACCAAGAGACCCAGTACTTC
- | - | TRBJ2-3 | TRBV9 | 15 | CASSVGGGTTDTQYF | TGTGCCAGCAGCGTAGGAGGCGGGACCACAGATACGCAGTATTTT
once | - | TRBJ2-2 | TRBV24-1 | 14 | CATGGPGDTGELFF | TGTGCCACCGGGGGACCAGGGGACACCGGGGAGCTGTTTTTT
few | - | TRBJ1-1 | TRBV3-1/TRBV3-2 | 12 | CATRDTHTEAFF | TGTGCCACCCGGGACACTCACACTGAAGCTTTCTTT
- | - | TRBJ1-2 | TRBV28 | 12 | CASSQGGYGYTF | TGTGCCAGCTCACAGGGCGGCTATGGCTACACCTTC
- | TRBD1 | TRBJ1-2 | TRBV7-9 | 13 | CASSLFDRGSYTF | TGTGCCAGCAGCTTATTCGACAGGGGAAGCTACACCTTC
- | - | TRBJ1-1 | TRBV10-3 | 14 | CAISTAGGETEAFF | TGTGCCATCAGTACCGCGGGCGGGGAGACTGAAGCTTTCTTT
- | - | TRBJ1-1 | TRBV3-1/TRBV3-2 | 13 | CASSSERAPEAFF | TGTGCCAGCAGCTCGGAAAGGGCTCCCGAAGCTTTCTTT
- | TRBD2 | TRBJ2-1 | TRBV7-8 | 16 | CASSSRPTGGGYEQFF | TGTGCCAGCAGCTCGAGGCCGACGGGGGGTGGGTATGAGCAGTTCTTC
- | - | TRBJ2-7 | TRBV2 | 15 | CASSSVQGGPYEQYF | TGTGCCAGCAGCTCAGTACAGGGAGGTCCCTACGAGCAGTACTTC
- | - | TRBJ2-5 | TRBV5-1 | 13 | CASSRGGQETQYF | TGCGCCAGCAGCCGCGGAGGGCAAGAGACCCAGTACTTC
- | - | TRBJ1-3 | TRBV19 | 15 | CASSILRGSGNTIYF | TGTGCCAGTAGTATACTAAGGGGGTCTGGAAACACCATATATTTT
once | TRBD2 | TRBJ2-1 | TRBV4-1 | 12 | CASSHDSGVQFF | TGCGCCAGCAGCCATGATAGCGGGGTCCAGTTCTTC
- | - | TRBJ1-1 | TRBV7-9 | 12 | CASSSLLQEAFF | TGTGCCAGCAGCTCCCTCTTGCAGGAAGCTTTCTTT
once | - | TRBJ1-3 | TRBV7-8 | 17 | CASSSVGRRGTGNTIYF | TGTGCCAGCAGCTCAGTCGGCCGCAGGGGTACAGGAAACACCATATATTTT
- | - | TRBJ2-7 | TRBV6-2/TRBV6-3 | 14 | CASSYWRAGSEQYF | TGTGCCAGCAGTTACTGGAGGGCCGGGAGCGAGCAGTACTTC
- | - | TRBJ1-5 | TRBV7-9 | 15 | CASSLSGPGNQPQHF | TGTGCCAGCAGCTTAAGCGGTCCAGGCAATCAGCCCCAGCATTTT
- | TRBD1 | TRBJ1-2 | TRBV11-2 | 14 | CASSTPTGGDGYTF | TGTGCCAGCAGCACCCCGACAGGGGGGGATGGCTACACCTTC
- | - | TRBJ2-2 | TRBV6-5 | 12 | CASSDNTGELFF | TGTGCCAGCAGCGATAACACCGGGGAGCTGTTTTTT
few | - | TRBJ1-4 | TRBV18 | 16 | CASSPTEDSINEKLFF | TGTGCCAGCTCCCCTACAGAGGACAGTATTAATGAAAAACTGTTTTTT
- | - | TRBJ1-4 | TRBV13 | 16 | CASSPQGGEANEKLFF | TGTGCCAGCAGCCCCCAAGGAGGAGAAGCTAATGAAAAACTGTTTTTT
- | - | TRBJ1-1 | TRBV6-2/TRBV6-3 | 14 | CASSYFGMNTEAFF | TGTGCCAGCAGTTATTTTGGTATGAACACTGAAGCTTTCTTT
- | - | TRBJ1-3 | TRBV7-8 | 14 | CASSVKPRQNTIYF | TGTGCCAGCAGCGTTAAACCGAGGCAAAACACCATATATTTT
- | - | TRBJ2-3 | TRBV7-9 | 12 | CASSESTDTQYF | TGTGCCAGCTCGGAAAGCACAGATACGCAGTATTTT
- | TRBD2 | TRBJ2-3 | TRBV30 | 13 | CAWVSGATDTQYF | TGTGCCTGGGTTAGCGGGGCCACAGATACGCAGTATTTT
- | - | TRBJ2-7 | TRBV10-3 | 11 | CAISEFYEQYF | TGTGCCATCAGTGAGTTCTACGAGCAGTACTTC
- | TRBD1 | TRBJ1-2 | TRBV14 | 17 | CASSPRDRGALNYGYTF | TGTGCCAGCAGCCCACGGGACAGGGGGGCTTTGAACTATGGCTACACCTTC
- | - | TRBJ2-7 | TRBV19 | 14 | CASSARTGFYEQYF | TGTGCCAGTAGTGCTCGGACGGGTTTCTACGAGCAGTACTTC
- | TRBD2 | TRBJ2-1 | TRBV6-5 | 15 | CASTRGLAGNNEQFF | TGTGCCAGCACTCGAGGTCTAGCGGGAAACAATGAGCAGTTCTTC
- | - | TRBJ2-3 | TRBV5-4 | 15 | CASSPQRGGMDTQYF | TGTGCCAGCAGCCCCCAGCGTGGTGGGATGGATACGCAGTATTTT